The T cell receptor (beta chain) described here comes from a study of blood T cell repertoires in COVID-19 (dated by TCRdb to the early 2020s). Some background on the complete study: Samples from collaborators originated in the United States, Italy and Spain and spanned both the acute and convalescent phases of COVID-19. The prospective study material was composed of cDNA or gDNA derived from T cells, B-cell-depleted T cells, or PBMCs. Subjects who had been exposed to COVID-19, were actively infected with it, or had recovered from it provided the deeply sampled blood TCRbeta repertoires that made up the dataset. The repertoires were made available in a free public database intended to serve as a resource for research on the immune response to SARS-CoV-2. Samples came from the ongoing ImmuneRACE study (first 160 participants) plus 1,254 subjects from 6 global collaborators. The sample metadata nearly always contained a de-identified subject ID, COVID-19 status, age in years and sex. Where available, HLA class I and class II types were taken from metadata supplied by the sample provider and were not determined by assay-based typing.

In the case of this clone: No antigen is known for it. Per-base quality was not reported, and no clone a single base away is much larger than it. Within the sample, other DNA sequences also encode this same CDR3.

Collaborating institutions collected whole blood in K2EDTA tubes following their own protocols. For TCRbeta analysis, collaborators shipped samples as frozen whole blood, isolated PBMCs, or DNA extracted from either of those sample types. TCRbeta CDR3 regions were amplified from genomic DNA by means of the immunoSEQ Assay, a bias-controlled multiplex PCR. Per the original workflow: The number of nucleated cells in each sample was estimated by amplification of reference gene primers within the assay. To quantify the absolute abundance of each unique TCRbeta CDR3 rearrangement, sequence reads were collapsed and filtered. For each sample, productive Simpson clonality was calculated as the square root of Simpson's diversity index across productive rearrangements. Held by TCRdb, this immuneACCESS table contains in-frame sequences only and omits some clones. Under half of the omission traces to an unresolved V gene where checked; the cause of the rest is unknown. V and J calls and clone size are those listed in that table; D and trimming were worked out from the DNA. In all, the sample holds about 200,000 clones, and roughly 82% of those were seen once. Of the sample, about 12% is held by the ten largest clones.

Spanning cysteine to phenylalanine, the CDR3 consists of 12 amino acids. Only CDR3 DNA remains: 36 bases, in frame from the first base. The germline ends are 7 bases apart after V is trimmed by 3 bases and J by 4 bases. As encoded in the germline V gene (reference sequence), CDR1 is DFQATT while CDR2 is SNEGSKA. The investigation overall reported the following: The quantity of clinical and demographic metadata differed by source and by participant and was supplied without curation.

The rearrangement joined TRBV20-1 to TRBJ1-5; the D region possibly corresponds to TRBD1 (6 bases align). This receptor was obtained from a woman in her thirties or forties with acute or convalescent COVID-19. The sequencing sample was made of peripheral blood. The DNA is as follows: TGCAGTGCTAGTAGGGGGAATCAGCCCCAGCATTTT. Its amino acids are CSASRGNQPQHF.